One sample yielded the 15 T cell receptor beta chains listed below, sequenced in a study of CDR3 diversity in severe acne. A single record per CDR3 protein comes from TCRdb applying MiXCR to the PCR reads. The table has 89,000 or so distinct CDR3 sequences, about half seen once. Sequencing used blood. The receptors here all came from a male donor in good health, serving as a control.

The chain carries TRBV6-5 and TRBJ1-5, with TRBD1 as a possible D gene (5 bases). Trimming took off 8 bases at V and 0 bases at J, with 17 bases between the two ends. This CDR3 comprises 16 residues. Looked up from germline, CDR1 is MNHEY and CDR2 is SVGAGI. DNA for the CDR3: TGTGCCAGCTACTCCGGGACGTCTTATAGCAATCAGCCCCAGCATTTT. As protein: CASYSGTSYSNQPQHF.

The CDR3 protein is CASSDIGQGTEAFF. The CDR3 nucleotides read TGCGCCAGCAGTGATATAGGACAGGGCACTGAAGCTTTCTTT. The chain is built from TRBV10-1 and TRBJ1-1; TRBD1 matches 8 bases. CDR1 is WNHNN and CDR2 is SYGVQD in the germline V gene (reference sequence). The trim removed 3 bases at V and 4 bases at J, leaving 4 bases unmatched. CDR3 size: 14 residues.

The chain combines TRBV2 with TRBJ1-2, with 7 positions matching TRBD1. The CDR3 contains 14 residues. V lost 5 bases to trimming and J lost 3 bases; unmatched junction nucleotides: 6. Germline lookup yields CDR1 SNHLY and CDR2 FYNNEI. The CDR3 nucleotides read TGTGCCAGCAGTCGGACAGGCCTCTACTATGGCTACACCTTC. Amino acids: CASSRTGLYYGYTF.

This clonotype has a handful of counts. This chain links TRBV5-6 with TRBJ1-2, with TRBD1 matching over 8 bases. Germline lookup yields CDR1 SGHDT and CDR2 YYEEEE. V trimming: 6 bases; J trimming: 7 bases; junction bases outside the gene matches: 11. The CDR3 length is 14 residues. The CDR3 DNA reads as TGTGCCAGCACCAATGCAGGGGGCTGGGGTGGCTACACCTTC. This translates into CASTNAGGWGGYTF.

This clonotype was seen many times. The chain links TRBV7-9 to TRBJ2-1, with TRBD1 matching 7 bases. Germline loops: CDR1 SEHNR, CDR2 FQNEAQ (reference sequence). This CDR3 spans 18 amino acids. Trimming took 0 bases from V and 3 from J; bases not matched to a gene: 11. This chain's CDR3 is CASSLALRGSGGYNEQFF. The CDR3 bases are TGTGCCAGCAGCTTAGCGTTGAGGGGATCAGGGGGCTACAATGAGCAGTTCTTC.

The CDR3 DNA sequence: TGTGCCAGCAGCGACCAGGGAAATCGGCCGCAGCATTTT. Translation: CASSDQGNRPQHF. The chain has TRBV7-2 and TRBJ1-5, with D maybe TRBD1 (5 bases). V shed 5 bases and J shed 13 bases, with 18 bases lying between them. The CDR3 is made up of 13 amino acids. CDR1 and CDR2 from the germline V gene are SGHTA and FQGNSA.

This chain uses TRBV10-3 with TRBJ1-2, with TRBD1 matching 8 bases. The CDR3 is 13 amino acids. Trimming removed 3 bases from V and 8 bases from J; junction bases left unmatched: 5. Germline V CDR1 and CDR2: ENHRY, SYGVKD. The CDR3 reads CAISDGRGRGYTF. The CDR3 nucleotides read TGTGCCATCAGTGACGGCAGGGGGCGAGGCTACACCTTC.

About this clonotype itself: A single base separates this from a much larger clone, so it may be a read error. V is TRBV7-2 and J is TRBJ1-2, with TRBD1 as a possible D gene (5 bases). Germline V gene sequence: CDR1 SGHTA, CDR2 FQGNSA. The length of the CDR3 is 17 residues. The CDR3 here is CASGLGTGVGINYGYTF. Here the CDR3 DNA reads TGTGCCAGCGGCTTAGGGACCGGAGTGGGGATCAACTATGGCTACACCTTC.

This chain's CDR3 is CATSDETGGATDTQYF. In DNA, the CDR3 is TGTGCCACCAGTGATGAGACAGGGGGCGCGACAGATACGCAGTATTTT. V is TRBV24-1 and J is TRBJ2-3; 10 bases match TRBD1. Germline V CDR1 and CDR2: KGHDR, SFDVKD. With V trimmed by 3 bases and J by 3 bases, 5 bases remained unmatched. The CDR3 is 16 residues long.

The V call is TRBV9, the J call TRBJ2-7; D gene uncertain. The V gene lost 0 bases and the J gene lost 1 base, with 14 bases spanning the gap. The CDR3 length is 16 residues. CDR1 is SGDLS and CDR2 is YYNGEE in the germline V gene. The CDR3 is CASSVEGASGSYEQYF. The CDR3 nucleotides are TGTGCCAGCAGCGTAGAAGGCGCGAGTGGGTCCTACGAGCAGTACTTC.

CDR3 in amino acids: CASSSQGVAYEQYF. CDR3 DNA: TGCGCCAGCAGCTCACAGGGGGTCGCCTACGAGCAGTACTTC. This chain joins TRBV5-1 and TRBJ2-7, with 8 bases lining up with TRBD1. V shed 3 bases, J shed 2 bases, and the junction held 4 bases outside the gene matches. Germline values: CDR1 SGHRS, CDR2 YFSETQ. CDR3 length: 14 residues.

This clonotype came up a few times. The chain links TRBV15 to TRBJ1-2; 7 bases are a match to TRBD1. V lost 2 bases, J lost 2 bases, and 2 bases stayed unmatched. This CDR3 comprises 14 residues. Germline CDR1 LNHNV, CDR2 YYDKDF (reference sequence). The CDR3 reads CATSRNRGNYGYTF. The CDR3 nucleotides are TGTGCCACCAGCAGAAACAGGGGAAACTATGGCTACACCTTC.

This clonotype occurred many times. The chain is built from TRBV12-3 or TRBV12-4 and TRBJ2-2, with D unclear. The CDR3 consists of 15 residues. The V end lost 1 base, the J end lost 4 bases, and 10 bases lay between the germline ends. The CDR3 nucleotides are TGTGCCAGCAGTTTAGGAAGAGGACCCACCGGGGAGCTGTTTTTT. Translating gives CASSLGRGPTGELFF.

This sequence joins TRBV5-5 and TRBJ2-2; D unresolved. The CDR3 spans 12 residues. Per the germline V gene, CDR1 is SGHKS and CDR2 is YYEKEE (reference sequence). V shed 0 bases and J shed 6 bases, with 3 bases lying between them. CDR3 protein: CASSLAAGELFF. The CDR3 coding sequence is TGTGCCAGCAGCTTGGCGGCCGGGGAGCTGTTTTTT.

The rearrangement uses TRBV29-1 and TRBJ2-5; weak D call: TRBD2 (6 bases). Germline loops: CDR1 SQVTM, CDR2 ANQGSEA. The CDR3 has 11 residues. V lost 7 bases and J lost 3, with 9 bases in between. The CDR3 DNA reads as TGCAGCGCCTGGACTAAAGAGACCCAGTACTTC. It is translated as CSAWTKETQYF.